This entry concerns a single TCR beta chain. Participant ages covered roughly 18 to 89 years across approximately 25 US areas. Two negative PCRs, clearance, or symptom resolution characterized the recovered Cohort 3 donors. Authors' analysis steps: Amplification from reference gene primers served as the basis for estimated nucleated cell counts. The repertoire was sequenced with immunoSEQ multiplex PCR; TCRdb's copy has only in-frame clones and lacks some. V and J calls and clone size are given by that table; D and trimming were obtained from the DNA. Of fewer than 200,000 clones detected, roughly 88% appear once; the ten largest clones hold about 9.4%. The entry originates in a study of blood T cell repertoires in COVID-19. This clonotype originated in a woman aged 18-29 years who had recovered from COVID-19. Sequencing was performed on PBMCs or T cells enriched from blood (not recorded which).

CDR3 amino acids: CATSRDLDRGRVYGYTF. CDR3 DNA sequence: TGTGCCACCAGCAGAGATCTGGACAGGGGTCGTGTTTATGGCTACACCTTC. This chain links TRBV15 with TRBJ1-2, with TRBD1 matching 9 bases. V lost 0 bases, J lost 5 bases, and 10 bases stayed unmatched. Germline CDR1 is LNHNV and CDR2 is YYDKDF (reference sequence). This CDR3 comprises 17 residues.